The 27 T cell receptor beta chains below come from one sample, sequenced in a study of response to subunit inactivated influenza vaccine. From the RT-PCR reads, TCRdb called clonotypes with MiXCR, one entry per CDR3 protein. The data contain roughly 620,000 distinct CDR3 sequences, about 11% of them singletons. The data were also submitted as part of a second study, on T cells expressing NK-cell markers. Per that study: Beta-chain TCR cDNA was generated via 5'RACE template switching with UMIs.

This specimen was PBMCs from blood, taken on the day of vaccination. These receptors were taken from a man between 50 and 59 years old who received an inactivated influenza vaccine.

This clonotype appeared a few times. The chain uses TRBV6-2 or TRBV6-3 and TRBJ2-7; D gene ambiguous. There are 15 residues in the CDR3. Germline V lookup: CDR1 MNHEY, CDR2 SVGEGT. The germline V and J ends were trimmed by 8 bases and 0 bases, with 17 bases remaining between them. The CDR3 loop is CASEERGGRSYEQYF. DNA for the CDR3: TGTGCCAGCGAGGAACGCGGCGGTCGCTCCTACGAGCAGTACTTC.

This clonotype showed up just a few times. The chain is built from TRBV4-3 and TRBJ2-1; 7 bases fit TRBD2. CDR1 and CDR2 from the germline V gene are LGHNA and YSLEER. This CDR3 has 20 amino acids. Losses at the gene ends were 1 base for V and 1 base for J; bases not matched to a gene: 16. In DNA form, the CDR3 reads TGCGCCAGCAGCCAAGGGCCGACTAGCTCCTGGTGGACGTCCTACAATGAGCAGTTCTTC. It specifies CASSQGPTSSWWTSYNEQFF.

The chain combines TRBV19 with TRBJ2-2, with D possibly being TRBD1 (5 bases). Germline values: CDR1 LNHDA, CDR2 SQIVND (reference sequence). The CDR3 totals 15 residues. Trimming cost V 6 bases and J 0 bases, with 11 bases left between them. The CDR3 nucleotides are TGTGCCAGTAGGAAACAGGTAGCGAACACCGGGGAGCTGTTTTTT. Translated: CASRKQVANTGELFF.

This rearrangement joins TRBV25-1 to TRBJ1-6; maybe TRBD1 (5 bases). Germline V lookup: CDR1 MGHDK, CDR2 SYGVNS. V lost 4 bases and J lost 12, with 10 bases in between. There are 12 residues in the CDR3. CDR3 amino acids: CASSVSGGPLHF. The CDR3 DNA is TGTGCCAGCAGTGTGTCTGGGGGACCCCTCCACTTT. Full variable domain (remainder filled in from reference TRBV25-1 and TRBJ1-6): EADIYQTPRYLVIGTGKKITLECSQTMGHDKMYWYQQDPGMELHLIHYSYGVNSTEKGDLSSESTVSRIRTEHFPLTLESARPSHTSQYLCASSVSGGPLHFGNGTRLTVT.

This clonotype was seen more than once but under ten times. The CDR3 coding sequence is TGTGCCAGCAGTTTTCTAAACTCCTACGAGCAGTACTTC. The encoded protein is CASSFLNSYEQYF. The chain links TRBV12-3 or TRBV12-4 to TRBJ2-7; D is uncertain. This CDR3 is 13 amino acids long. Trimming took off 3 bases at V and 0 bases at J, with 6 bases between the two ends.

This clonotype turned up a few times. This chain uses TRBV12-3 or TRBV12-4 with TRBJ1-6; a weak D match, TRBD1 (6 bases). V was shortened by 6 bases and J by 7 bases, with 13 bases between the two germline ends. This CDR3 is 14 amino acids long. Here the CDR3 reads CASSRTVTNSPLHF. Here the CDR3 DNA reads TGTGCCAGCAGCCGGACAGTTACAAATTCACCCCTCCACTTT.

V and J are TRBV7-3 and TRBJ2-1; a possible D gene is TRBD2 (6 bases). This CDR3 comprises 16 residues. CDR1 is SGHTA, CDR2 FQGTGA, per germline. V was shortened by 4 bases and J by 3 bases, with 16 bases between the two germline ends. This chain's CDR3 is CASSSVHGGNYNEQFF. The CDR3 coding sequence is TGTGCCAGCAGCTCCGTACATGGGGGGAACTACAATGAGCAGTTCTTC.

V and J are TRBV4-3 and TRBJ2-4; D is uncertain. This CDR3 contains 13 residues. V lost 0 bases and J lost 5, with 5 bases in between. Germline lookup yields CDR1 LGHNA and CDR2 YSLEER. The CDR3, as DNA: TGCGCCAGCAGCCAAGATAAGGAAAACATTCAGTACTTC. Its protein is CASSQDKENIQYF.

This clonotype was detected many times. The rearrangement uses TRBV9 and TRBJ2-1; D unresolved. The length of the CDR3 is 13 residues. Trimming pared 2 bases from V and 2 bases from J, leaving 5 bases between. Germline CDR1 is SGDLS and CDR2 is YYNGEE. For the CDR3, the DNA is TGTGCCAGCAGCGTGGCACCCTACAATGAGCAGTTCTTC. Its protein product is CASSVAPYNEQFF.

This clonotype was observed at least ten times. V and J are TRBV12-3 or TRBV12-4 and TRBJ1-3; a weak D match, TRBD1 (6 bases). Trimming removed 5 bases at V and 3 bases at J, with 23 bases between. The length of the CDR3 is 18 residues. For the CDR3, the DNA is TGTGCCAGCAGTACAAGGCGAGGAAGGGGGAAGATTGGAAACACCATATATTTT. Amino acid sequence: CASSTRRGRGKIGNTIYF.

This clonotype came up many times. The rearrangement uses TRBV28 and TRBJ1-6; D not certain. Germline V gives CDR1 MDHEN, CDR2 SYDVKM. The CDR3 spans 14 residues. V was cut by 6 bases and J by 6 bases, with 12 bases left in between. In nucleotides, the CDR3 is TGTGCCAGCAGGGCGAGGGATTTTAATTCACCCCTCCACTTT. This translates into CASRARDFNSPLHF.

The V and J genes are TRBV30 and TRBJ2-7, with TRBD2 identical over 13 bases. Looked up from germline, CDR1 is GTSNPN and CDR2 is SVGIG (reference sequence). V dropped 8 bases and J dropped 5; count of bases not matched to a gene: 21. This CDR3 has 18 residues. The CDR3 spells CARGTSGTKRVQSHEQYF. The CDR3 DNA reads TGTGCCAGAGGGACTAGCGGGACCAAGAGGGTTCAGTCCCACGAGCAGTACTTC.

The chain carries TRBV14 and TRBJ1-3; D is undetermined. The germline V gene encodes CDR1 SGHDN and CDR2 FVKESK. Trimming cost V 1 base and J 2 bases, with 9 bases left between them. The CDR3 contains 15 residues. The CDR3 sequence: CASSQAGSAGNTIYF. In DNA, the CDR3 is TGTGCCAGCAGCCAAGCGGGGTCGGCTGGAAACACCATATATTTT.

There are many counts of this clonotype. V is TRBV9 and J is TRBJ1-6; D unresolved. CDR3 length: 15 residues. V was trimmed by 0 bases and J by 4 bases, leaving 8 bases between them. In germline, CDR1 is SGDLS, CDR2 YYNGEE. DNA for the CDR3: TGTGCCAGCAGCGTAGCTTGGGGTTATAATTCACCCCTCCACTTT. Its protein is CASSVAWGYNSPLHF. Variable domain in full (rest from reference TRBV9 and TRBJ1-6): DSGVTQTPKHLITATGQRVTLRCSPRSGDLSVYWYQQSLDQGLQFLIQYYNGEERAKGNILERFSAQQFPDLHSELNLSSLELGDSALYFCASSVAWGYNSPLHFGNGTRLTVT.

In this sample, this clonotype turned up many times. The chain uses TRBV5-1 and TRBJ2-7; tentative D call: TRBD2 (5 bases). V gave up 5 bases and J gave up 3 bases, with 9 bases separating them. Germline loops: CDR1 SGHRS, CDR2 YFSETQ. This CDR3 spans 12 amino acids. As DNA, the CDR3 is TGCGCCAGCAGGGACTCCTTCTACGAGCAGTACTTC. Protein product: CASRDSFYEQYF.

This clonotype was seen only a few times. The chain is built from TRBV7-2 and TRBJ2-5; D may be TRBD2 (5 bases). There are 16 residues in the CDR3. CDR1 and CDR2 from the germline V gene are SGHTA and FQGNSA. V lost 4 bases and J lost 5, with 20 bases in between. CDR3 sequence (DNA): TGTGCCAGCAGCTCCCAGGTTTCGCAGACGGGGGAGACCCAGTACTTC. Translating gives CASSSQVSQTGETQYF.

This clonotype was seen a handful of times. The chain combines TRBV4-3 with TRBJ2-1; no reliable D call. V was shortened by 0 bases and J by 10 bases, with 10 bases between the two germline ends. This CDR3 is 13 amino acids long. CDR1 and CDR2 (germline): LGHNA, YSLEER. CDR3 protein: CASSQEAIGEQFF. CDR3 nucleotides: TGCGCCAGCAGCCAAGAGGCTATTGGCGAGCAGTTCTTC.

This clonotype was seen repeatedly, ten times or more. The chain uses TRBV7-9 and TRBJ2-2; D perhaps matches TRBD1 (6 bases). Germline V CDR1 and CDR2: SEHNR, FQNEAQ (reference sequence). This CDR3 comprises 13 residues. Trimming took 6 bases from V and 4 from J, leaving 9 bases between them. The CDR3 DNA sequence: TGTGCCAGCAGTTTGGACAGCACCGGGGAGCTGTTTTTT. It specifies CASSLDSTGELFF.

This clonotype was seen only a few times. The rearrangement links TRBV6-2 or TRBV6-3 to TRBJ2-2, with D unclear. With 2 bases removed from V and 0 bases from J, the gap between germline ends came to 10 bases. The CDR3 is 16 amino acids. Germline CDR1 is MNHEY and CDR2 is SVGEGT. CDR3 protein: CASSYPRIANTGELFF. The CDR3 DNA reads as TGTGCCAGCAGTTACCCTCGTATCGCGAACACCGGGGAGCTGTTTTTT.

The chain employs TRBV6-5 and TRBJ1-5; 10 positions match TRBD1. Germline V gene sequence: CDR1 MNHEY, CDR2 SVGAGI. Unmatched junction bases numbered 2, after V lost 0 bases and J lost 6 bases. The CDR3 extends over 15 amino acids. The CDR3 protein is CASSYSGQGGQPQHF. For the CDR3, the DNA is TGTGCCAGCAGTTACTCCGGACAGGGGGGTCAGCCCCAGCATTTT.

In this sample, this clonotype turned up a few times. The chain links TRBV28 to TRBJ2-7, with D unresolved. The CDR3 contains 13 residues. V was trimmed by 6 bases and J by 0 bases, leaving 9 bases between them. Germline values: CDR1 MDHEN, CDR2 SYDVKM. The CDR3 region has the DNA TGTGCCAGCAGGATCCCGAGCTCCTACGAGCAGTACTTC. Amino acid sequence: CASRIPSSYEQYF.

The chain uses TRBV7-9 and TRBJ2-1; 8 bases match TRBD1. Germline trimming cut 1 base from V and 5 bases from J; bases unmatched to any gene: 4. From germline, CDR1 is SEHNR and CDR2 FQNEAQ (reference sequence). The CDR3 length is 15 residues. The CDR3 loop is CASSLEWDRHNEQFF. For the CDR3, the DNA is TGTGCCAGCAGCTTAGAGTGGGACAGGCACAATGAGCAGTTCTTC. Drawing the rest from reference TRBV7-9 and TRBJ2-1, the complete variable domain is DTGVSQNPRHKITKRGQNVTFRCDPISEHNRLYWYRQTLGQGPEFLTYFQNEAQLEKSRLLSDRFSAERPKGSFSTLEIQRTEQGDSAMYLCASSLEWDRHNEQFFGPGTRLTVL.

The chain couples TRBV12-3 or TRBV12-4 to TRBJ2-5; D is unclear. V was cut by 3 bases and J by 5 bases, with 10 bases left in between. The CDR3 spans 13 residues. CDR3 sequence reads: CASSFLVLETQYF. The DNA for the CDR3 is TGTGCCAGCAGTTTTCTAGTCCTGGAGACCCAGTACTTC.

At least ten counts were recorded for this clonotype. The chain employs TRBV20-1 and TRBJ2-3; possibly TRBD1 for D (6 bases). This CDR3 contains 14 residues. Deletions cut 0 bases from V and 5 bases from J, with 12 bases between. Germline V gene sequence: CDR1 DFQATT, CDR2 SNEGSKA (reference sequence). The CDR3 reads CSARDRTAGDTQYF. CDR3 nucleotides: TGCAGTGCTAGAGATCGGACAGCCGGAGATACGCAGTATTTT.

This clonotype appeared a few times. The gene calls are TRBV27 and TRBJ2-2, with D possibly being TRBD2 (5 bases). The V end lost 1 base, the J end lost 1 base, and 10 bases lay between the germline ends. Germline loops: CDR1 MNHEY, CDR2 SMNVEV (reference sequence). CDR3 length: 16 amino acids. In DNA form, the CDR3 reads TGTGCCAGCAGTTTATATGCGGGCGGGAACACCGGGGAGCTGTTTTTT. Amino acids: CASSLYAGGNTGELFF.

The CDR3 DNA is TGCGCCAGCAGCTTGGCCGTTGGGGGCGTAGAGACCCAGTACTTC. Protein product: CASSLAVGGVETQYF. This chain joins TRBV5-1 and TRBJ2-5, with a weak D call TRBD1 (6 bases). The CDR3 loop spans 15 amino acids. The ends were cut back, 0 bases at V and 4 bases at J, with 13 bases in the middle. The V gene's germline CDR1 is SGHRS and CDR2 YFSETQ.

The chain has TRBV7-9 and TRBJ2-1; 10 bases map to TRBD2. The length of the CDR3 is 17 residues. Looked up from germline, CDR1 is SEHNR and CDR2 is FQNEAQ (reference sequence). Germline trimming cut 5 bases from V and 3 bases from J; bases unmatched to any gene: 10. Here the CDR3 reads CASSRIAGGVGYNEQFF. CDR3 in DNA: TGTGCCAGCAGCCGAATAGCGGGAGGAGTGGGCTACAATGAGCAGTTCTTC.